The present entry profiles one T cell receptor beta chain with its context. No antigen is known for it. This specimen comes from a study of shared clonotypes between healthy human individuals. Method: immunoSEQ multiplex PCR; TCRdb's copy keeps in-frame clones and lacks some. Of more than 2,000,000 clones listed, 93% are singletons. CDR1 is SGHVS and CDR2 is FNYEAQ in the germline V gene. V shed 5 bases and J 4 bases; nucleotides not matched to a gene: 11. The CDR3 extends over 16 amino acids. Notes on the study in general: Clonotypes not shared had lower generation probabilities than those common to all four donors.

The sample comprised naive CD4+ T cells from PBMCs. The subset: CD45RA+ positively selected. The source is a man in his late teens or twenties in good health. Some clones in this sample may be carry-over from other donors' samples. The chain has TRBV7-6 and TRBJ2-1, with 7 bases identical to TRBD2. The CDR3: CASSPLTSRRYNEQFF. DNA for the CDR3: TGTGCCAGCAGCCCCCTGACTAGCAGAAGGTACAATGAGCAGTTCTTC.